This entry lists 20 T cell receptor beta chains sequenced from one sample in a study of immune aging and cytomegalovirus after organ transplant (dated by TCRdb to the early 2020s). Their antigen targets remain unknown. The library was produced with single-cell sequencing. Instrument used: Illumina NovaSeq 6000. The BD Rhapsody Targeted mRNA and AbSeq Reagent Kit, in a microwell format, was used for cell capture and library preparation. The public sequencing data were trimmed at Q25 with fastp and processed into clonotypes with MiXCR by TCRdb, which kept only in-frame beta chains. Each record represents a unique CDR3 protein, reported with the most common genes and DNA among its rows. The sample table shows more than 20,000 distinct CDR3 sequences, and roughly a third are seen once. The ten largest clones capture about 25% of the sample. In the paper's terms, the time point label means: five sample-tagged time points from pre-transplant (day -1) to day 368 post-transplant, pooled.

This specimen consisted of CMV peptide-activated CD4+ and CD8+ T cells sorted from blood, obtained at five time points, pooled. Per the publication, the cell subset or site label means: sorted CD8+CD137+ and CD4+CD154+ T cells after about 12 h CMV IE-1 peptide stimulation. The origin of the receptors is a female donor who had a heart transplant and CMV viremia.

The CDR3 DNA sequence: TGCAGCGTTGAACGGGACGGACGGGGGCAGTACTTC. It encodes CSVERDGRGQYF. The rearrangement uses TRBV29-1 and TRBJ2-7, with D possibly called TRBD1 or TRBD2 (5 bases each). Per the germline V gene, CDR1 is SQVTM and CDR2 is ANQGSEA. V lost 2 bases and J lost 9, with 14 bases in between. The CDR3 is made up of 12 amino acids.

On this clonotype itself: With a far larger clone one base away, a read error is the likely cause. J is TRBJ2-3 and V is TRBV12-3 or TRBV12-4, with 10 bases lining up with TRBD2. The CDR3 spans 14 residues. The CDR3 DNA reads TGTGCCAGCAGCAAAGCGGGAGGGACAGGTACGCAGTATTTT. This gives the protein CASSKAGGTGTQYF.

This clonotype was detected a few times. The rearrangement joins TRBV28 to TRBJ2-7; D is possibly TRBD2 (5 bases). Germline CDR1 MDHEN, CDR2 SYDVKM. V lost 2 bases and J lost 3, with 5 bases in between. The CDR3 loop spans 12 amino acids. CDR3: CASSLSGYEQYF. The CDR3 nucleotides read TGTGCCAGCAGTTTAAGCGGCTACGAGCAGTACTTC. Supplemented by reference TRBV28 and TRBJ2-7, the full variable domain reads DVKVTQSSRYLVKRTGEKVFLECVQDMDHENMFWYRQDPGLGLRLIYFSYDVKMKEKGDIPEGYSVSREKKERFSLILESASTNQTSMYLCASSLSGYEQYFGPGTRLTVT.

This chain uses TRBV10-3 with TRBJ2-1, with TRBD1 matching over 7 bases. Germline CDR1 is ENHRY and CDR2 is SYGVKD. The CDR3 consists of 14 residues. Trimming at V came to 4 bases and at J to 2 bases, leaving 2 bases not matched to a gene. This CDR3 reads CAISGDSTYNEQFF. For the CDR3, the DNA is TGTGCCATCAGTGGGGACAGCACCTACAATGAGCAGTTCTTC.

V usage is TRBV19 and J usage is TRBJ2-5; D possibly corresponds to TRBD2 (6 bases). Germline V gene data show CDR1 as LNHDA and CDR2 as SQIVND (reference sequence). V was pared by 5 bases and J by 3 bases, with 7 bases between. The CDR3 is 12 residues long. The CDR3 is CASSGGEETQYF. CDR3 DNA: TGTGCCAGTAGTGGCGGGGAAGAGACCCAGTACTTC. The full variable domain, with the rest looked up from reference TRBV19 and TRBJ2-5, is DGGITQSPKYLFRKEGQNVTLSCEQNLNHDAMYWYRQDPGQGLRLIYYSQIVNDFQKGDIAEGYSVSREKKESFPLTVTSAQKNPTAFYLCASSGGEETQYFGPGTRLLVL.

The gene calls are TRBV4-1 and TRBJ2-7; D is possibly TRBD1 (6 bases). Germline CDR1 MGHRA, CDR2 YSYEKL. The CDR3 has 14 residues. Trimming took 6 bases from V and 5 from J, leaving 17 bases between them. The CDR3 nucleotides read TGCGCCAGCAGACGTTCGACAGGTGTAGACGAGCAGTACTTC. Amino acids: CASRRSTGVDEQYF.

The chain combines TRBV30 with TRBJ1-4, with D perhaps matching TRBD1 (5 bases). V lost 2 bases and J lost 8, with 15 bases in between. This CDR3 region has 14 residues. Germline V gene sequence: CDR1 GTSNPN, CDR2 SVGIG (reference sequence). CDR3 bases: TGTGCCTGGAGTTGGAACAGGTTGGACGAAAAACTGTTTTTT. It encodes CAWSWNRLDEKLFF.

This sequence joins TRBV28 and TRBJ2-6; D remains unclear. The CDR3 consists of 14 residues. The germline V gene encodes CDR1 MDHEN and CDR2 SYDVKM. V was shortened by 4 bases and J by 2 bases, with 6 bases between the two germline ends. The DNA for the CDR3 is TGTGCCAGCAGTTCCCCTCCTGGGGCCAACGTCCTGACTTTC. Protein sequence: CASSSPPGANVLTF.

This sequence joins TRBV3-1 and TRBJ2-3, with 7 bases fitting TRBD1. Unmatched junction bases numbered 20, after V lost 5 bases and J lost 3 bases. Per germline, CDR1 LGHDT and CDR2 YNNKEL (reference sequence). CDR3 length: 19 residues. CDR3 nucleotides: TGTGCCAGCAGCTCAAGCGATGTAGAGCAGGGGGTGCCTACAGATACGCAGTATTTT. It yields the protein CASSSSDVEQGVPTDTQYF.

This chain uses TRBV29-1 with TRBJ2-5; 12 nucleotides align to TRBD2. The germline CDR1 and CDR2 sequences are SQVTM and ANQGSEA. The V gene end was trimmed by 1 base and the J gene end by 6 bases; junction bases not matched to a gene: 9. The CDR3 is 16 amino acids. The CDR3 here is CSVEVGGLAGWKTQYF. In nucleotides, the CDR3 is TGCAGCGTTGAAGTTGGTGGACTAGCGGGGTGGAAGACCCAGTACTTC. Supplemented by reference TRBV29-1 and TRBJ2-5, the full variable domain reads SAVISQKPSRDICQRGTSLTIQCQVDSQVTMMFWYRQQPGQSLTLIATANQGSEATYESGFVIDKFPISRPNLTFSTLTVSNMSPEDSSIYLCSVEVGGLAGWKTQYFGPGTRLLVL.

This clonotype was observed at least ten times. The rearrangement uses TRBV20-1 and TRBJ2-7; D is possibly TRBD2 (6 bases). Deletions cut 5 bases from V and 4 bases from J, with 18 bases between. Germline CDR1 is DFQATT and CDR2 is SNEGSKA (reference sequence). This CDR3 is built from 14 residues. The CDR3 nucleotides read TGCAGTGCTGCCGAGGGCGGGACGCAGTACGAGCAGTACTTC. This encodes CSAAEGGTQYEQYF.

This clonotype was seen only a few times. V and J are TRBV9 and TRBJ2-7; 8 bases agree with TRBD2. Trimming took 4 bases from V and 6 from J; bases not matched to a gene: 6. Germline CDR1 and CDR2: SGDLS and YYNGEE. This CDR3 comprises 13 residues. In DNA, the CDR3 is TGTGCCAGCAGCCCCGGGGGGGGTCGCGAGCAGTACTTC. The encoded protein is CASSPGGGREQYF. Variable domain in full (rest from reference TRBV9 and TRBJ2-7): DSGVTQTPKHLITATGQRVTLRCSPRSGDLSVYWYQQSLDQGLQFLIQYYNGEERAKGNILERFSAQQFPDLHSELNLSSLELGDSALYFCASSPGGGREQYFGPGTRLTVT.

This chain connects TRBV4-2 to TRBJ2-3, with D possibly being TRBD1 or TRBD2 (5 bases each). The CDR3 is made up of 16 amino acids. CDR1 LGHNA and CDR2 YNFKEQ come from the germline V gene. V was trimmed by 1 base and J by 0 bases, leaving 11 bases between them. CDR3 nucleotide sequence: TGTGCCAGCAGCCAAGCGGGGACGTCTAGCACAGATACGCAGTATTTT. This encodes CASSQAGTSSTDTQYF.

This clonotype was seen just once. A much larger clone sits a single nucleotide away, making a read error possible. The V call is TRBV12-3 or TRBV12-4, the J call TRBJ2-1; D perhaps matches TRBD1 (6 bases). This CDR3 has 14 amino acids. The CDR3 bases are TGTGCCAGCAGTCTAGCCCAGGGGAACAATGAGCAGTTCTTC. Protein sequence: CASSLAQGNNEQFF.

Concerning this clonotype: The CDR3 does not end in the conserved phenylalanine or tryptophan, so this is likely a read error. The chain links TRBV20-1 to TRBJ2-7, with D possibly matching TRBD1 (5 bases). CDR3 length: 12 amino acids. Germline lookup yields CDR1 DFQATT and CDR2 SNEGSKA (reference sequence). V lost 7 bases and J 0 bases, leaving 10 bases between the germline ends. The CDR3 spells CSVKQDSYEQYS. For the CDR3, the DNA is TGCAGTGTTAAACAGGACTCCTACGAGCAGTACTCC.

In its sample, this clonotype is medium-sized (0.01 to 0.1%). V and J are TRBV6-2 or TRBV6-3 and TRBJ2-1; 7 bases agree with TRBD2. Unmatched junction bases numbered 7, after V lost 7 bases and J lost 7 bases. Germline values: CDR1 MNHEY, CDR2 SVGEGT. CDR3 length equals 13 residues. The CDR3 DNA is TGTGCCAGCACCACGGGGCGGGGGAATGAGCAGTTCTTC. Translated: CASTTGRGNEQFF.

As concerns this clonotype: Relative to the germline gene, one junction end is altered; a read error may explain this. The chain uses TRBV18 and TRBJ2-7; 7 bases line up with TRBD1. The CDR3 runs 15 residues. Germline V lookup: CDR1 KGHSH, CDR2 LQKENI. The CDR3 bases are TGTGCTAGCTCACCCGGACAGGTCAGCTCCTACGAGCAGTACTTC. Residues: CASSPGQVSSYEQYF.

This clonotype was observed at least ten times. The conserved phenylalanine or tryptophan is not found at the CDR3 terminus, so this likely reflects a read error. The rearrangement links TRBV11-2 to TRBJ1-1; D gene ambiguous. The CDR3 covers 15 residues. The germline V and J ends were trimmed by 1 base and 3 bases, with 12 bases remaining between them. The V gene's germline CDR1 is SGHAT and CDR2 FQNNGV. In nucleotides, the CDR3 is TGTGCCAGCAGCTTAGTCCCGGCAGCTTACACTGAAGCTTTCCTT. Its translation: CASSLVPAAYTEAFL.

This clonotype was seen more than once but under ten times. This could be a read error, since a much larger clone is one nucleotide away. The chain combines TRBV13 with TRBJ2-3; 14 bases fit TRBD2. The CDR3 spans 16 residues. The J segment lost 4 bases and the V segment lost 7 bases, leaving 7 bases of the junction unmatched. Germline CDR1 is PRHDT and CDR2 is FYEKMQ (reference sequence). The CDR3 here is CASTSPGLAGADTQYF. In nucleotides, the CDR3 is TGTGCCAGCACCAGCCCGGGACTAGCGGGAGCAGATACGCAGTATTTT.

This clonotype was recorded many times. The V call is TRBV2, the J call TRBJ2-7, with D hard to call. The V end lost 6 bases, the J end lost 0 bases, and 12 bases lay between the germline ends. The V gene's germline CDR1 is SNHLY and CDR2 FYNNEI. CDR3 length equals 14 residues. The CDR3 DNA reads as TGTGCCAGCAGCCCTTCCAGAAACTCCTACGAGCAGTACTTC. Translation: CASSPSRNSYEQYF.